This T cell receptor beta chain was sequenced during a study of cytomegalovirus exposure and HLA in healthy donors. As to this clone: What it recognizes is unknown.

Whole-study results and caveats: Judged likely to be a sequencing artifact was a cluster of highly shared sequence variants. An Asian-associated ancestry cluster reportedly showed fewer N-insertions than the roughly 600-donor mean in a later analysis. Across all donors, roughly uniform sequencing depth was an assumption of the presence/absence analyses.

PCR used 60 Vbeta primers and 13 Jbeta primers. Assay: immunoSEQ multiplex PCR; the TCRdb copy retains only in-frame clones and omits some. The sample contains around 150,000 clones, 55% to 70% of which appear only once. What was sequenced was PBMCs. The receptor comes from a woman aged 55-70 years in good health and CMV-seropositive.

CDR3 amino acids: CASSFGGAYEQYF. CDR3 bases: TGTGCCAGCAGCTTTGGGGGGGCCTACGAGCAGTACTTC. The chain is built from TRBV5-4 and TRBJ2-7; TRBD2 aligns across 7 bases. The junction had 1 base not matched to a gene; V was cut back by 2 bases and J by 2 bases. The CDR3 has 13 amino acids. Germline V CDR1 and CDR2: SGHNT, YYREEE (reference sequence). The variable domain in full, completed from reference TRBV5-4 and TRBJ2-7, reads ETGVTQSPTHLIKTRGQQVTLRCSSQSGHNTVSWYQQALGQGPQFIFQYYREEENGRGNFPPRFSGLQFPNYSSELNVNALELDDSALYLCASSFGGAYEQYFGPGTRLTVT.